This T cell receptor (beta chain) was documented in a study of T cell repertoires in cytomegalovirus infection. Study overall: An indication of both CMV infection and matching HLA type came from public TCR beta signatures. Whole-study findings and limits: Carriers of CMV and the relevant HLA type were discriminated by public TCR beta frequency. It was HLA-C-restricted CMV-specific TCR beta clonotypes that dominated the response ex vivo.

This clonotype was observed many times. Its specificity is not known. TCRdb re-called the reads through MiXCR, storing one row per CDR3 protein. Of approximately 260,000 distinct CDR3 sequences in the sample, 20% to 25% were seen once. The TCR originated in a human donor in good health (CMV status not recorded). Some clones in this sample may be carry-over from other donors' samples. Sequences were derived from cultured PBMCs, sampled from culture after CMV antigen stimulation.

CDR3 sequence (DNA): TGTGCCAGCAGCTTAGGTTTTGGGGCTAGCGGGATGCAGTTCTTC. Translation: CASSLGFGASGMQFF. This rearrangement joins TRBV7-2 to TRBJ2-1; TRBD2 aligns across 9 bases. This CDR3 is 15 amino acids long. V was clipped by 1 base and J by 12 bases; unmatched bases: 10. Germline loops: CDR1 SGHTA, CDR2 FQGNSA.